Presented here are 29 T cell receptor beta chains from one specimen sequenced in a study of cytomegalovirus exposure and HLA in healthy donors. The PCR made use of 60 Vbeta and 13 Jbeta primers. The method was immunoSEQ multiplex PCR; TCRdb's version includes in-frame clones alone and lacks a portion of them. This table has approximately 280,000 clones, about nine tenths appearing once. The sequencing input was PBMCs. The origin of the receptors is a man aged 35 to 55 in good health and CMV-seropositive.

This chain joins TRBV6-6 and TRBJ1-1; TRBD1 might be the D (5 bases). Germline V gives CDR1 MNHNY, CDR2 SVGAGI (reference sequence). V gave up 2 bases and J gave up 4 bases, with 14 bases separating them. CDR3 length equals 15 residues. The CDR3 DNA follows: TGTGCCAGCAGTTACGCGGGATCCAGGGCCACTGAAGCTTTCTTT. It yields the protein CASSYAGSRATEAFF.

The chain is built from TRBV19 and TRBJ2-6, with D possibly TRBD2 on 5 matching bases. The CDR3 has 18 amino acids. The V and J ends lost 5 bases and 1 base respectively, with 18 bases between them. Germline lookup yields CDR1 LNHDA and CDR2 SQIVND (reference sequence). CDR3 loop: CASSRSRVRGSGANVLTF. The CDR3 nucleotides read TGTGCCAGTAGTCGGTCCCGGGTTCGGGGATCTGGGGCCAACGTCCTGACTTTC.

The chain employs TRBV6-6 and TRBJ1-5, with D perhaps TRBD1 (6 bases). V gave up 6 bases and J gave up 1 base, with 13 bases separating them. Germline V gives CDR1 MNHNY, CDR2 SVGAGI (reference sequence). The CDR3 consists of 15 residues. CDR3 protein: CASRRGSQSNQPQHF. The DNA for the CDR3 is TGTGCCAGCAGAAGGGGGTCCCAGAGCAATCAGCCCCAGCATTTT.

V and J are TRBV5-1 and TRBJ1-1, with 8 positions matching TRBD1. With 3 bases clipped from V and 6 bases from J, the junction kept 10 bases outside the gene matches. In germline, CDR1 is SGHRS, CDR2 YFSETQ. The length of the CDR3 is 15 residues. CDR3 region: CASSSRTGPEAEAFF. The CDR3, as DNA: TGCGCCAGCAGCTCAAGGACAGGGCCCGAGGCTGAAGCTTTCTTT. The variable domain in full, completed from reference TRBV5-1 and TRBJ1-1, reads KAGVTQTPRYLIKTRGQQVTLSCSPISGHRSVSWYQQTPGQGLQFLFEYFSETQRNKGNFPGRFSGRQFSNSRSEMNVSTLELGDSALYLCASSSRTGPEAEAFFGQGTRLTVV.

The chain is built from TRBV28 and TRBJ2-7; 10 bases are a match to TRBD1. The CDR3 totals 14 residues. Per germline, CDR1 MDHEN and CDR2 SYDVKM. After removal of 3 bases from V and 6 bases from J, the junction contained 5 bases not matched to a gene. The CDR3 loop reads CASSLTGGATEQYF. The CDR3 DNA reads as TGTGCCAGCAGTTTGACAGGGGGCGCGACCGAGCAGTACTTC. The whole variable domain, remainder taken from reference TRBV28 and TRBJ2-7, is DVKVTQSSRYLVKRTGEKVFLECVQDMDHENMFWYRQDPGLGLRLIYFSYDVKMKEKGDIPEGYSVSREKKERFSLILESASTNQTSMYLCASSLTGGATEQYFGPGTRLTVT.

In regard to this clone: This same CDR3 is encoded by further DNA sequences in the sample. This chain's CDR3 is CASSYSGGRETQYF. The CDR3 nucleotides read TGTGCCAGCAGTTACTCGGGAGGGAGAGAGACCCAGTACTTC. The V call is TRBV6-5, the J call TRBJ2-5; TRBD2 agrees at 7 bases. Germline V gene data show CDR1 as MNHEY and CDR2 as SVGAGI. There are 14 residues in the CDR3. V was clipped by 0 bases and J by 4 bases; unmatched bases: 2.

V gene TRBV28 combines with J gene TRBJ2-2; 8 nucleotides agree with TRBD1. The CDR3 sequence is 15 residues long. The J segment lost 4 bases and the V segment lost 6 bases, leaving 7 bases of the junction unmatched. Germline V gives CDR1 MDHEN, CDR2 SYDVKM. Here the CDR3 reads CASRSPGQVTGELFF. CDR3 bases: TGTGCCAGCAGATCACCGGGACAGGTCACCGGGGAGCTGTTTTTT.

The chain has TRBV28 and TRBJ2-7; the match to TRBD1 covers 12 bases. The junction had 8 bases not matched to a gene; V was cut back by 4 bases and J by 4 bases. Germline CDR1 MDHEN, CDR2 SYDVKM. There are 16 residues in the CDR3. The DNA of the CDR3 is TGTGCCAGCAGTTCCCTGGGACAGGGGGCCGTATACGAGCAGTACTTC. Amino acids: CASSSLGQGAVYEQYF.

CDR3 residues: CASSTERFIAGAGNEQFF. Written as DNA, the CDR3 is TGTGCCAGCAGCACCGAGAGGTTCATAGCGGGAGCCGGGAATGAGCAGTTCTTC. The chain is built from TRBV9 and TRBJ2-1; TRBD2 matches 9 bases. After removal of 4 bases from V and 7 bases from J, the junction contained 18 bases not matched to a gene. The CDR3 has 18 residues. In germline, CDR1 is SGDLS, CDR2 YYNGEE.

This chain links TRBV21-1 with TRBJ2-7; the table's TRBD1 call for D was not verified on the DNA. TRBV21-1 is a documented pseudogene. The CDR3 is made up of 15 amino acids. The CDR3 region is CASSSTGTGPYEQYF. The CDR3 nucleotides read TGTGCCAGCAGCTCTACCGGGACAGGGCCTTACGAGCAGTACTTC.

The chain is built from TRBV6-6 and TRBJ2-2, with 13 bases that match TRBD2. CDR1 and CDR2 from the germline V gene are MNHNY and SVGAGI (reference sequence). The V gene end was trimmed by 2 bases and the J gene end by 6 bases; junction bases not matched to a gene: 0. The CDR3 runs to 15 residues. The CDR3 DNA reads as TGTGCCAGCAGTTACGGACTAGCGGGGGCCGGGGAGCTGTTTTTT. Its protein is CASSYGLAGAGELFF.

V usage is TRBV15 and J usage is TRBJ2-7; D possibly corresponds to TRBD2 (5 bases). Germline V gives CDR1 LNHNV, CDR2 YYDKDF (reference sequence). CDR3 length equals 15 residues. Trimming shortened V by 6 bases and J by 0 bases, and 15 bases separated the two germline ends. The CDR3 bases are TGTGCCACCAGGCGGGTTGGTACCCTCTCCTACGAGCAGTACTTC. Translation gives CATRRVGTLSYEQYF.

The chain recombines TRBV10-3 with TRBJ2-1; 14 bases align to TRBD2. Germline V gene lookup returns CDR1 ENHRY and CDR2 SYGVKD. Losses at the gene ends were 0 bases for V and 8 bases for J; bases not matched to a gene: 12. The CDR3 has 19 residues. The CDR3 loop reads CAISESTPGGTSGRYEQFF. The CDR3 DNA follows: TGTGCCATCAGTGAGTCGACTCCAGGGGGGACTAGCGGGAGATATGAGCAGTTCTTC.

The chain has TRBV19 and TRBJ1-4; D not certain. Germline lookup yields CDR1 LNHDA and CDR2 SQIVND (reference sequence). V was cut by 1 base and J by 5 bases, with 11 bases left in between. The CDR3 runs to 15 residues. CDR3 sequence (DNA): TGTGCCAGTAGTATAGGGTCCAGAACAAATGAAAAACTGTTTTTT. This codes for CASSIGSRTNEKLFF.

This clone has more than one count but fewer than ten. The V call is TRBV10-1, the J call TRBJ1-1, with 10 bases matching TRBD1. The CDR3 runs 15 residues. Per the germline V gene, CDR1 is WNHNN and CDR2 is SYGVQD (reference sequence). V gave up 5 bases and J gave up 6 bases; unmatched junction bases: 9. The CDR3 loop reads CASSNTGTGVPEAFF. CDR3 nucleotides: TGCGCCAGCAGTAACACCGGGACAGGGGTCCCTGAAGCTTTCTTT.

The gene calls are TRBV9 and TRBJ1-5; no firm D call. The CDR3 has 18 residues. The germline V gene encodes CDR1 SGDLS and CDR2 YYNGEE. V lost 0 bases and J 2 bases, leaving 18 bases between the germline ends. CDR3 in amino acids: CASSVVGGRPRGNQPQHF. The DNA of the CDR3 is TGTGCCAGCAGCGTAGTAGGCGGGCGGCCTAGGGGCAATCAGCCCCAGCATTTT.

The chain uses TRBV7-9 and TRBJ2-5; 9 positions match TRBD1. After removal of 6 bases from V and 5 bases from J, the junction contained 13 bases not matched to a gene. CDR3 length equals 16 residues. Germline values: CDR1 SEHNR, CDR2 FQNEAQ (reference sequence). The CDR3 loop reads CASSLHPGQGGETQYF. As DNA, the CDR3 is TGTGCCAGCAGTCTCCACCCGGGACAGGGAGGGGAGACCCAGTACTTC. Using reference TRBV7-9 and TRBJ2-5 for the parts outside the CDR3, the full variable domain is DTGVSQNPRHKITKRGQNVTFRCDPISEHNRLYWYRQTLGQGPEFLTYFQNEAQLEKSRLLSDRFSAERPKGSFSTLEIQRTEQGDSAMYLCASSLHPGQGGETQYFGPGTRLLVL.

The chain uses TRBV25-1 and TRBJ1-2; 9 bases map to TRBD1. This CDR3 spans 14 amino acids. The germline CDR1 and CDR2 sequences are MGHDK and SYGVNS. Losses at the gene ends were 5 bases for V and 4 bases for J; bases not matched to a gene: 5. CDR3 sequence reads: CASSRQGVGYGYTF. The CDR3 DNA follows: TGTGCCAGCAGTAGACAGGGGGTCGGCTATGGCTACACCTTC.

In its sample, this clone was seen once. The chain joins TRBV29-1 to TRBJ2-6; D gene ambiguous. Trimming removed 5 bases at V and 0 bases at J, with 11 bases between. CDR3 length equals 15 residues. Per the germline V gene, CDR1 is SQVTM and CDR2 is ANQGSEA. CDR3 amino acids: CSVTILSSGANVLTF. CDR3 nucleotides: TGCAGCGTTACGATCCTAAGCTCTGGGGCCAACGTCCTGACTTTC.

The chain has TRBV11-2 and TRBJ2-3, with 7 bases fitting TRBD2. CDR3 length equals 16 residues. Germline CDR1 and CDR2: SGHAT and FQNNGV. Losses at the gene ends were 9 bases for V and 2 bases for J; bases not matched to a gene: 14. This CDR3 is CASNLGLSTYTDTQYF. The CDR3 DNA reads TGTGCCAGTAATTTGGGACTATCCACTTACACAGATACGCAGTATTTT. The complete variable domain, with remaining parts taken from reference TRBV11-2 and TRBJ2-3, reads EAGVAQSPRYKIIEKRQSVAFWCNPISGHATLYWYQQILGQGPKLLIQFQNNGVVDDSQLPKDRFSAERLKGVDSTLKIQPAKLEDSAVYLCASNLGLSTYTDTQYFGPGTRLTVL.

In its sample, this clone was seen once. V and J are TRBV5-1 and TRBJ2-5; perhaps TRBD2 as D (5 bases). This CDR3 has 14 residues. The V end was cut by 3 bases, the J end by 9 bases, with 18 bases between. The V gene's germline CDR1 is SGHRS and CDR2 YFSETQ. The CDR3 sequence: CASSSTAASSAQYF. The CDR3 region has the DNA TGCGCCAGCAGCTCTACAGCGGCTAGCAGTGCCCAGTACTTC.

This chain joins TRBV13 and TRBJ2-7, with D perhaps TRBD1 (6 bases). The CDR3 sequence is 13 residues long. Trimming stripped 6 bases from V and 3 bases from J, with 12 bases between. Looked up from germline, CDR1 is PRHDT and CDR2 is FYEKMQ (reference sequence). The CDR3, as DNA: TGTGCCAGCAGGGGGGCAGGCGGCTACGAGCAGTACTTC. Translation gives CASRGAGGYEQYF.

CDR3 loop: CASSLALPPGGSFYNEQFF. DNA of the CDR3: TGTGCCAGCAGCTTAGCGCTTCCCCCCGGCGGGAGCTTCTACAATGAGCAGTTCTTC. The chain recombines TRBV11-1 with TRBJ2-1; TRBD2 agrees at 7 bases. Germline assignment: CDR1 SGHAT and CDR2 FQDESV (reference sequence). V was clipped by 0 bases and J by 3 bases; unmatched bases: 14. CDR3 length: 19 amino acids.

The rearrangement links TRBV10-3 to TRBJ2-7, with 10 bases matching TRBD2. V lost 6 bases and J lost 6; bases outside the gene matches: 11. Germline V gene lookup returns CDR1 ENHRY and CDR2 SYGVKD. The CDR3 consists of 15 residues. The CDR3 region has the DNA TGTGCCATCAGAAAGGAGCGGGAGGGCTCCGTCGAGCAGTACTTC. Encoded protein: CAIRKEREGSVEQYF.

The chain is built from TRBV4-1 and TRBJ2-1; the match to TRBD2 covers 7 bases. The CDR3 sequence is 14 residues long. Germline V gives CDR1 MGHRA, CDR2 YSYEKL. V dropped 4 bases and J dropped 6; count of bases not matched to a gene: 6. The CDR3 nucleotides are TGCGCCAGCAGCCCCTGGGGAGGGAGCAATGAGCAGTTCTTC. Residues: CASSPWGGSNEQFF.

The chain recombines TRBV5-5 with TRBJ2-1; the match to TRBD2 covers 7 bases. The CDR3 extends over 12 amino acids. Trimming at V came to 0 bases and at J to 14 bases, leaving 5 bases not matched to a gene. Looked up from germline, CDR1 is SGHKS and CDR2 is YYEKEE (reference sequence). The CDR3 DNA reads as TGTGCCAGCAGCTTGGGGGCGGGAGAGGAGTTCTTC. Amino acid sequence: CASSLGAGEEFF.

The CDR3 loop reads CASSTGTEQYF. As DNA, the CDR3 is TGTGCCAGCAGCACAGGGACCGAGCAGTACTTC. The chain uses TRBV6-4 and TRBJ2-7; weak D call: TRBD1 (6 bases). The CDR3 loop spans 11 amino acids. The germline V and J ends were trimmed by 6 bases and 6 bases, with 9 bases remaining between them. Germline values: CDR1 MRHNA, CDR2 SNTAGT.

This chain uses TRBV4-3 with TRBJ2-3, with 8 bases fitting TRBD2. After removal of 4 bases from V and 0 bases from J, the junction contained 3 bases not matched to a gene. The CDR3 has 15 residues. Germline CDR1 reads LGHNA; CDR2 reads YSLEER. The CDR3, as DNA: TGCGCCAGCAGCCCGGCTAGCGGGAGCACAGATACGCAGTATTTT. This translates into CASSPASGSTDTQYF.

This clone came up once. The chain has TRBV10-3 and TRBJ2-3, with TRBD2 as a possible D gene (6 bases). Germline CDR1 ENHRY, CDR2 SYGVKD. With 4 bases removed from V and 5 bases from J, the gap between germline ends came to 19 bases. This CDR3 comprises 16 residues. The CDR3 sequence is CAISVGTSTSGDTQYF. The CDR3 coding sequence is TGTGCCATCAGTGTTGGGACTTCGACCTCGGGAGATACGCAGTATTTT.